This TCR beta chain comes out of a study of chemoradiotherapy in HPV16-positive cancers. General study findings and limits: Better recurrence-free survival went with HPV-responsive T-cell expansion in HPV16-positive patients. During treatment, candidate HPV-specific clones and E7-related motifs expanded in tumor. Functional assays defining HPV-specific T cells used only two HPV16-positive patients.

Repertoires were sampled repeatedly during chemoradiotherapy. Clones were read by immunoSEQ multiplex PCR, and TCRdb kept only the in-frame ones, dropping some. The sample includes approximately 8,100 clones, 70% to 90% of them seen just once. This CDR3 is 15 amino acids long. V was pared by 3 bases and J by 3 bases, with 5 bases of the junction left unmatched. In germline, CDR1 is SGHTA, CDR2 FQGNSA. Note on this clone: Its target is unknown.

The genes are TRBV7-2 and TRBJ2-3, with TRBD2 matching 8 bases. The sequencing here drew on blood, taken from a patient who underwent chemoradiotherapy. The source of this sequence is a human donor with HPV-associated anogenital cancer. In DNA form, the CDR3 reads TGTGCCAGCAGCTTGCAGCGGGGGTATACAGATACGCAGTATTTT. Protein product: CASSLQRGYTDTQYF. The full variable domain, rest sourced from reference TRBV7-2 and TRBJ2-3, is GAGVSQSPSNKVTEKGKDVELRCDPISGHTALYWYRQSLGQGLEFLIYFQGNSAPDKSGLPSDRFSAERTGGSVSTLTIQRTQQEDSAVYLCASSLQRGYTDTQYFGPGTRLTVL.